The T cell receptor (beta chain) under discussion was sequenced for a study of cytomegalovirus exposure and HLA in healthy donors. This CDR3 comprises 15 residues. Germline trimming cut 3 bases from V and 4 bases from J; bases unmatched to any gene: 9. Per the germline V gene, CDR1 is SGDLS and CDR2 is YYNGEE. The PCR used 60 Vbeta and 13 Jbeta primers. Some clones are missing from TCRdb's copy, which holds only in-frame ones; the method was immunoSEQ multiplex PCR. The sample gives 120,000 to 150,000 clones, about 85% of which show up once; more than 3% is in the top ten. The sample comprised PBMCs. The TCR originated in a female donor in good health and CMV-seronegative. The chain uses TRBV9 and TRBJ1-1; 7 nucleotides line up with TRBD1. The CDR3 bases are TGTGCCAGCAGCGCGAACAGGGGCTTAGGCACTGAAGCTTTCTTT. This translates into CASSANRGLGTEAFF.